The source of this T cell receptor beta chain is a study of blood T cell repertoires in COVID-19. At the level of the study: Nucleic acid was either cDNA or gDNA, and it came from T cells, B-cell-depleted T cells, or PBMCs.

Generated by immunoSEQ multiplex PCR, the TCRdb table keeps only in-frame clones and is missing some. The sample gives some 350,000 clones, over 70% of which show up once; about 6% is in the top ten. Trimming took 5 bases from V and 3 from J; bases not matched to a gene: 4. The germline V gene has CDR1 SGHAT and CDR2 FQNNGV. The length of the CDR3 is 14 residues. Patients in Seattle were enrolled during active infection, then followed longitudinally. The chain links TRBV11-2 to TRBJ2-3; 8 nucleotides line up with TRBD2. Sequenced input: peripheral blood. This sequence was found in a woman between 50 and 59 years old with COVID-19, enrolled during active disease. The CDR3 loop reads CASSLLAATDTQYF. Written as DNA, the CDR3 is TGTGCCAGCAGCCTACTAGCGGCAACAGATACGCAGTATTTT.